Presented here are 9 T cell receptor beta chains from one specimen sequenced in a study of cytomegalovirus exposure and HLA in healthy donors (dated by TCRdb to between 2016 and 2019). The method was the immunoSEQ multiplex PCR assay. The multiplex PCR relied on a mix of 60 forward primers for TCR Vbeta segments and 13 reverse primers for TCR Jbeta segments. TCRdb took this table from immuneACCESS and kept in-frame rearrangements with V and J called. Such tables lack part of the clones; where checked against another copy, unresolved V genes explain under half of the gap, and the rest is unexplained. The sample profile shows around 140,000 clones; 75% to 85% of them were found once. Approximately 1.8% of the sample is in the top ten clones. The sequenced sample was PBMCs. Receptors originate from a female donor in good health and CMV-seropositive.

The gene calls are TRBV28 and TRBJ1-1; unclear D gene. The CDR3 is 12 amino acids. Trimming took off 5 bases at V and 0 bases at J, with 4 bases between the two ends. Germline CDR1 is MDHEN and CDR2 is SYDVKM. The CDR3 nucleotides are TGTGCCAGCAGTGGCATGAACACTGAAGCTTTCTTT. Its translation is CASSGMNTEAFF.

This chain joins TRBV30 and TRBJ2-4; TRBD2 aligns across 14 bases. The ends lost 3 bases at V and 6 bases at J; junction bases unmatched: 7. This CDR3 is built from 16 residues. Germline V gene data show CDR1 as GTSNPN and CDR2 as SVGIG (reference sequence). CDR3 in amino acids: CAWSHGLAGGGNIQYF. The CDR3 coding sequence is TGTGCCTGGAGCCATGGACTAGCGGGGGGTGGAAACATTCAGTACTTC.

The V call is TRBV9, the J call TRBJ1-1; D is perhaps TRBD1 (6 bases). V lost 2 bases, J lost 5 bases, and 13 bases lay in between. Germline CDR1 reads SGDLS; CDR2 reads YYNGEE. The CDR3 contains 14 residues. The CDR3 DNA reads as TGTGCCAGCAGCGTTGGGGGCAGGGAAACTGAAGCTTTCTTT. It specifies CASSVGGRETEAFF.

The V and J genes are TRBV9 and TRBJ2-5; 7 positions agree with TRBD2. V trimming: 6 bases; J trimming: 4 bases; junction bases outside the gene matches: 12. In germline, CDR1 is SGDLS, CDR2 YYNGEE. CDR3 length: 15 residues. The DNA of the CDR3 is TGTGCCAGCACCCAAGCGGGGACGGAACGAGAGACCCAGTACTTC. Residues: CASTQAGTERETQYF.

Written as DNA, the CDR3 is TGTGCCAGCAGCACCTACCGAAGTACTGAAGCTTTCTTT. It is translated as CASSTYRSTEAFF. This chain connects TRBV7-2 to TRBJ1-1; D gene unclear. Germline assignment: CDR1 SGHTA and CDR2 FQGNSA. Trimming left V 5 bases short and J 5 bases short, with 12 bases between. This CDR3 spans 13 amino acids.

With regard to this clone: Distinct nucleotide sequences in the sample also encode this CDR3. The J gene is TRBJ1-1, the V gene TRBV18; TRBD1 agrees at 8 bases. This CDR3 is 14 amino acids long. The trim removed 6 bases at V and 2 bases at J, leaving 5 bases unmatched. The germline V gene encodes CDR1 KGHSH and CDR2 LQKENI. The CDR3 DNA reads TGTGCCAGCTCGCTAGGACAGGGAAACACTGAAGCTTTCTTT. Amino acids: CASSLGQGNTEAFF.

The V gene is TRBV6-1, the J gene TRBJ2-5; TRBD2 agrees at 8 bases. The tail of the sequence fits TRBJ2-7 better, so the J call may be wrong. The CDR3 has 13 amino acids. Germline V gene lookup returns CDR1 MNHNS and CDR2 SASEGT. CDR3 in amino acids: CASRETSAYEQYF. The CDR3 bases are TGTGCCAGCAGGGAGACTAGCGCCTACGAGCAGTACTTC.

The table lists this clone with a few counts. This chain joins TRBV7-9 and TRBJ2-3, with TRBD2 matching 8 bases. The ends lost 1 base at V and 1 base at J; junction bases unmatched: 4. The CDR3 length is 16 residues. Germline V gives CDR1 SEHNR, CDR2 FQNEAQ (reference sequence). This CDR3 is CASSLVAGRGTDTQYF. DNA for the CDR3: TGTGCCAGCAGCTTAGTGGCCGGGAGGGGCACAGATACGCAGTATTTT.

The V gene is TRBV30, the J gene TRBJ1-2; 7 nucleotides align to TRBD1. Germline CDR1 is GTSNPN and CDR2 is SVGIG (reference sequence). The junction had 5 bases not matched to a gene; V was cut back by 4 bases and J by 3 bases. The CDR3 runs 13 residues. The CDR3 DNA sequence: TGTGCCTGGATGGGCAGGGGGGACTATGGCTACACCTTC. Its translation: CAWMGRGDYGYTF.